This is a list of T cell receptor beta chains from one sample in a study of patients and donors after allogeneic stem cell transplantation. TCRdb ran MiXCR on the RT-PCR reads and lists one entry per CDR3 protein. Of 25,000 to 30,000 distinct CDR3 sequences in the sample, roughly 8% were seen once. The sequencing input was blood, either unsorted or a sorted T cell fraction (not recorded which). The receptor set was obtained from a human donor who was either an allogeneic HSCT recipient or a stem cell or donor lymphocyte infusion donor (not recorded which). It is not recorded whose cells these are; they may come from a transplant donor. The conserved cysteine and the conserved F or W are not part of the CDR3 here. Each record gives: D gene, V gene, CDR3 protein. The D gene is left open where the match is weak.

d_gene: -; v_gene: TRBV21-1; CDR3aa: ASSKGWTDSWRNTEAF
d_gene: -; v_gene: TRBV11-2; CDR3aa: ASSLERGLSETQY
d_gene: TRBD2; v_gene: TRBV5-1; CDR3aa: ASSSGTSGLSYNEQF
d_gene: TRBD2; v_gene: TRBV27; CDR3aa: ASSPLLGLERARTGELF
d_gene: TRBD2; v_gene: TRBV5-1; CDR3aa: ASSLVPSGDEQY
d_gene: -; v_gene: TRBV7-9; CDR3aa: ASSLGRAPTEPQH
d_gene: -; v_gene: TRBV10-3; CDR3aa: AIKGDSGANVLT
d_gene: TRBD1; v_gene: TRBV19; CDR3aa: ASSAGQGYTEAF
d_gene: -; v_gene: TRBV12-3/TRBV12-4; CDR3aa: ASSLEFWQRMSSYNSPLH
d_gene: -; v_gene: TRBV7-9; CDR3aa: ASRHSYIAGAPDEQF
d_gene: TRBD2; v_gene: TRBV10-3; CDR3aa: AIGGLEFEQF
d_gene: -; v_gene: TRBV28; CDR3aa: ASSTDTQY
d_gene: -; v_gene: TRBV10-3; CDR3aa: AINQPRGDGYT
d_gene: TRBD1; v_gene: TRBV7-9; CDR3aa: ASSRTGGLNTEAF
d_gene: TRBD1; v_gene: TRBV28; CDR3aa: ASSWGTGGNEQF
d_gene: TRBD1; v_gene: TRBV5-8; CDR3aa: ASSVGQGYNEQF
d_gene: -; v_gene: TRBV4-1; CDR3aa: ASSHGANRKTQY
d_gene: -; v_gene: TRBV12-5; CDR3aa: ASGSTDTDTQY
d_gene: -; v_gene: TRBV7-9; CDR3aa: ASSHKYREEGTEAF
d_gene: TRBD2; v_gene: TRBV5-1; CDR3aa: ASSDPSGGYQETQY
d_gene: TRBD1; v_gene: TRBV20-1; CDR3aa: SALGETGDVKLF
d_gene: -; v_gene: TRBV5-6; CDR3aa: ASSFYFKGGVQRGYT
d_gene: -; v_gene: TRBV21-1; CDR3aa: ASSPQGINYGYT
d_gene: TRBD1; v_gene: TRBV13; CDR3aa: ASSYTLGGRHNSPLH
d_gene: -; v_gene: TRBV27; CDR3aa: ASSLLPGRMNTEAF
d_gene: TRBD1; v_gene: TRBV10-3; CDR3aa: AISLGTGQETQY